The 2 T cell receptor beta chains below were found in one sample sequenced in a study of OX40 agonist ivuxolimab in advanced cancers. Libraries were prepared by immunoSEQ multiplex PCR; TCRdb keeps only in-frame clonotypes and omits some of them. The sample consists of tens of thousands of clones, more than 70% of them appearing once. Here the sequenced sample was CD4+ or CD8+ T cells sorted from blood, taken in a trial of the OX40 agonist ivuxolimab. The receptors derive from an adult with an advanced solid tumor such as melanoma, head and neck, liver or kidney cancer.

V and J are TRBV19 and TRBJ2-7; D is perhaps TRBD1 or TRBD2 (5 bases each). CDR3 size: 16 residues. Trimming took off 2 bases at V and 5 bases at J, with 19 bases between the two ends. The germline V gene has CDR1 LNHDA and CDR2 SQIVND (reference sequence). The CDR3 nucleotides read TGTGCCAGTAGTATATCGGGCCCGGGTCGAGGGGACGAGCAGTACTTC. This encodes CASSISGPGRGDEQYF.

The V call is TRBV7-2, the J call TRBJ2-4; D might be TRBD2 (6 bases). Trimming pared 5 bases from V and 5 bases from J, leaving 13 bases between. The germline gives CDR1 SGHTA, CDR2 FQGNSA. This CDR3 spans 14 amino acids. CDR3 nucleotide sequence: TGTGCCAGCAGCACCTTGGGCGGGGAAAACATTCAGTACTTC. Protein product: CASSTLGGENIQYF.